These 27 T cell receptor beta chains were all obtained from the same sample, sequenced in a study of T cell repertoires in cytomegalovirus infection. TCRdb independently ran MiXCR on the reads; one entry per CDR3 protein. This sample carries 560,000 or so distinct CDR3 sequences, 16% of them seen once, and the ten largest clones take roughly a quarter. What was sequenced was CD8+ T cells from PBMCs. The receptors stem from a human donor in good health (CMV status not recorded). Some clones in this sample may be carry-over from other donors' samples.

The chain carries TRBV9 and TRBJ1-1; TRBD1 matches 12 bases. This CDR3 has 16 amino acids. CDR1 and CDR2 from the germline V gene are SGDLS and YYNGEE. V shed 3 bases and J 5 bases; nucleotides not matched to a gene: 8. This CDR3 reads CASSARDRGLTTEAFF. The CDR3 nucleotides are TGTGCCAGCAGCGCAAGGGACAGGGGGCTGACTACTGAAGCTTTCTTT.

Many counts were recorded for this clonotype. The chain links TRBV11-2 to TRBJ2-3, with D perhaps matching TRBD2 (6 bases). The V and J ends lost 1 base and 1 base respectively, with 9 bases between them. The CDR3 is 15 residues long. Germline V gene sequence: CDR1 SGHAT, CDR2 FQNNGV. CDR3 in amino acids: CASSLGGIGTDTQYF. CDR3 DNA sequence: TGTGCCAGCAGCTTAGGCGGGATAGGCACAGATACGCAGTATTTT.

Ten or more counts support this clonotype. V is TRBV28 and J is TRBJ2-2; possible D gene TRBD2, 5 bases. This CDR3 comprises 17 residues. Germline CDR1 is MDHEN and CDR2 is SYDVKM. V was clipped by 3 bases and J by 4 bases, with 18 bases between them. The CDR3 DNA is TGTGCCAGCAGTTTCAACCTCGGGGTGGTCGGCACCGGGGAGCTGTTTTTT. It encodes CASSFNLGVVGTGELFF. The full variable domain, its missing parts supplied by reference TRBV28 and TRBJ2-2, is DVKVTQSSRYLVKRTGEKVFLECVQDMDHENMFWYRQDPGLGLRLIYFSYDVKMKEKGDIPEGYSVSREKKERFSLILESASTNQTSMYLCASSFNLGVVGTGELFFGEGSRLTVL.

The V and J genes are TRBV19 and TRBJ2-1; TRBD2 aligns across 10 bases. The CDR3 extends over 16 amino acids. V lost 2 bases, J lost 6 bases, and 7 bases stayed unmatched. Germline CDR1 reads LNHDA; CDR2 reads SQIVND (reference sequence). The CDR3 loop is CASSIRSSGSINEQFF. For the CDR3, the DNA is TGTGCCAGTAGTATAAGGTCTAGCGGGAGTATCAATGAGCAGTTCTTC.

The rearrangement uses TRBV10-3 and TRBJ1-2; D unclear. Trimming stripped 2 bases from V and 4 bases from J, with 14 bases between. Germline V gene sequence: CDR1 ENHRY, CDR2 SYGVKD. This CDR3 spans 15 amino acids. The CDR3: CAISEAQDRGYGYTF. In nucleotides, the CDR3 is TGTGCCATCAGTGAGGCGCAGGATCGGGGCTATGGCTACACCTTC.

This clonotype turned up a few times. The V call is TRBV4-1, the J call TRBJ2-7; 9 bases are a match to TRBD1. Trimming cost V 2 bases and J 5 bases; bases outside gene matches: 4. Germline V gene data show CDR1 as MGHRA and CDR2 as YSYEKL. The CDR3 runs 14 residues. The CDR3 protein is CASSQWDRDNEQYF. The CDR3 DNA sequence: TGCGCCAGCAGCCAATGGGACAGGGACAACGAGCAGTACTTC.

This clonotype was counted between two and nine times. The V and J genes are TRBV29-1 and TRBJ2-1; D unresolved. CDR1 is SQVTM and CDR2 is ANQGSEA in the germline V gene. Trimming pared 3 bases from V and 0 bases from J, leaving 9 bases between. CDR3 length: 14 amino acids. CDR3 amino acids: CSVEGQSSYNEQFF. The DNA of the CDR3 is TGCAGCGTTGAGGGCCAATCCTCCTACAATGAGCAGTTCTTC.

The chain couples TRBV19 to TRBJ2-2; a weak D match, TRBD1 (7 bases). Germline loops: CDR1 LNHDA, CDR2 SQIVND (reference sequence). CDR3 length equals 15 residues. Trimming removed 7 bases at V and 6 bases at J, with 18 bases between. This CDR3 is CASTRRDRRAGELFF. CDR3 bases: TGTGCCAGTACTCGGCGGGACAGAAGGGCCGGGGAGCTGTTTTTT.

This clonotype was found many times. The CDR3 bases are TGTGCCAGCTTGGGGACTAGCGGGAGATATGAGCAGTTCTTC. Protein product: CASLGTSGRYEQFF. This rearrangement joins TRBV27 to TRBJ2-1; 14 nucleotides match TRBD2. The CDR3 is 14 residues long. Germline V gives CDR1 MNHEY, CDR2 SMNVEV (reference sequence). The V and J ends lost 8 bases and 8 bases, in that order; junction bases with no gene match: 5.

This clonotype was seen at least ten times. The rearrangement links TRBV11-2 to TRBJ2-1; TRBD1 agrees at 9 bases. The CDR3 length is 16 residues. Germline loops: CDR1 SGHAT, CDR2 FQNNGV. Unmatched junction bases numbered 9, after V lost 6 bases and J lost 3 bases. The CDR3 sequence: CASSYGTGLFYNEQFF. CDR3 sequence (DNA): TGTGCCAGCAGTTACGGGACAGGGCTATTCTACAATGAGCAGTTCTTC.

This clonotype was seen many times. V gene TRBV27 combines with J gene TRBJ2-3, with TRBD2 matching over 13 bases. The CDR3 has 14 amino acids. Germline V gene lookup returns CDR1 MNHEY and CDR2 SMNVEV (reference sequence). V shed 8 bases, J shed 2 bases, and the junction held 1 base outside the gene matches. CDR3 region: CASGLAGATDTQYF. The CDR3, as DNA: TGTGCCAGCGGACTAGCGGGAGCCACAGATACGCAGTATTTT.

Ten or more counts support this clonotype. In DNA, the CDR3 is TGTGCCAGCAGTTCGTGGGCTCAAAACTATGGCTACACCTTC. Encoded protein: CASSSWAQNYGYTF. The chain links TRBV28 to TRBJ1-2; the D is unclear. Looked up from germline, CDR1 is MDHEN and CDR2 is SYDVKM. The V end lost 4 bases, the J end lost 2 bases, and 11 bases lay between the germline ends. There are 14 residues in the CDR3.

This clonotype has at least ten counts. This chain uses TRBV6-2 or TRBV6-3 with TRBJ2-1, with TRBD2 matching 11 bases. Per the germline V gene, CDR1 is MNHEY and CDR2 is SVGEGT. The CDR3 contains 17 residues. V lost 2 bases, J lost 5 bases, and 8 bases stayed unmatched. CDR3: CASSYRASGRLNNEQFF. The CDR3 region has the DNA TGTGCCAGCAGTTACAGGGCTAGCGGGAGGTTAAACAATGAGCAGTTCTTC.

This clonotype was seen at least ten times. Here the CDR3 DNA reads TGTGCCAGCAGCTTAGCTCTCCCCCAGCGGGAAAAACTGTTTTTT. Residues: CASSLALPQREKLFF. The chain is built from TRBV7-9 and TRBJ1-4; no definite D call. This CDR3 is 15 amino acids long. Germline CDR1 SEHNR, CDR2 FQNEAQ (reference sequence). Trimming left V 0 bases short and J 8 bases short, with 13 bases between. Based on the CDR3 plus reference TRBV7-9 and TRBJ1-4, the full variable domain is DTGVSQNPRHKITKRGQNVTFRCDPISEHNRLYWYRQTLGQGPEFLTYFQNEAQLEKSRLLSDRFSAERPKGSFSTLEIQRTEQGDSAMYLCASSLALPQREKLFFGSGTQLSVL.

The rearrangement joins TRBV20-1 to TRBJ2-1; D uncertain. The CDR3 is 9 residues long. V gave up 0 bases and J gave up 10 bases, with 1 base separating them. From germline, CDR1 is DFQATT and CDR2 SNEGSKA (reference sequence). CDR3 loop: CSARDEQFF. CDR3 bases: TGCAGTGCTAGAGACGAGCAGTTCTTC.

A remark on this clonotype: One end of the junction fails to match germline, which may point to a read error. This chain connects TRBV7-3 to TRBJ2-3; no firm D call. CDR3 length: 15 amino acids. The germline CDR1 and CDR2 sequences are SGHTA and FQGTGA. CDR3 in amino acids: CASSLGHTRTDTKYF. The DNA of the CDR3 is TGTGCCAGCAGCTTAGGCCATACCCGAACAGATACGAAGTATTTT. The full variable domain, completed using reference TRBV7-3 and TRBJ2-3, is GAGVSQTPSNKVTEKGKYVELRCDPISGHTALYWYRQSLGQGPEFLIYFQGTGAADDSGLPNDRFFAVRPEGSVSTLKIQRTERGDSAVYLCASSLGHTRTDTKYFGPGTRLTVL.

The chain is built from TRBV5-6 and TRBJ2-7, with 9 nucleotides matching TRBD1. The junction had 7 bases not matched to a gene; V was cut back by 4 bases and J by 5 bases. The CDR3 runs 14 residues. Germline CDR1 reads SGHDT; CDR2 reads YYEEEE. In DNA form, the CDR3 reads TGTGCCAGCAGCCACAGGGGGCGCCGGGACGAGCAGTACTTC. Protein product: CASSHRGRRDEQYF.

The CDR3 DNA sequence: TGTGCCAGCAGTTACGGAGGGATCAATCAGCCCCAGCATTTT. Protein sequence: CASSYGGINQPQHF. The V and J genes are TRBV6-5 and TRBJ1-5; no definite D call. Germline V lookup: CDR1 MNHEY, CDR2 SVGAGI. V dropped 2 bases and J dropped 3 bases, with 8 bases sitting between them. The CDR3 is made up of 14 amino acids.

The table lists this clonotype with many counts. CDR3 bases: TGTGCCAGCAGTTTATCTCGCCTAGGTGGCTACGAGCAGTACTTC. Its protein product is CASSLSRLGGYEQYF. The genes are TRBV27 and TRBJ2-7, with D unresolved. Germline V lookup: CDR1 MNHEY, CDR2 SMNVEV (reference sequence). The CDR3 is made up of 15 amino acids. Trimming cost V 0 bases and J 3 bases, with 12 bases left between them.

This clonotype was seen at least ten times. The chain has TRBV12-3 or TRBV12-4 and TRBJ2-1; D gene unclear. This CDR3 is 14 amino acids long. The V and J ends lost 6 bases and 4 bases respectively, with 13 bases between them. The CDR3 spells CASSRGQAYNEQFF. Here the CDR3 DNA reads TGTGCCAGCAGCCGTGGCCAGGCTTACAATGAGCAGTTCTTC.

V gene TRBV30 combines with J gene TRBJ2-7; D is perhaps TRBD1 (6 bases). The germline CDR1 and CDR2 sequences are GTSNPN and SVGIG (reference sequence). The V end was cut by 7 bases, the J end by 0 bases, with 16 bases between. The CDR3 totals 14 residues. The CDR3 nucleotides are TGTGCCTCCAGGACAGCGACGGACTCCTACGAGCAGTACTTC. Protein product: CASRTATDSYEQYF.

The rearrangement uses TRBV5-4 and TRBJ2-6; 8 nucleotides align to TRBD1. The length of the CDR3 is 18 residues. Trimming removed 3 bases from V and 2 bases from J; junction bases left unmatched: 10. Germline assignment: CDR1 SGHNT and CDR2 YYREEE (reference sequence). Here the CDR3 reads CASSSGAGGEAGANVLTF. Written as DNA, the CDR3 is TGTGCCAGCAGCTCGGGGGCAGGGGGCGAGGCTGGGGCCAACGTCCTGACTTTC.

This clonotype has more than one count but fewer than ten. The CDR3 region is CASSLVGMGEGYNEQFF. DNA of the CDR3: TGTGCCAGCAGCTTAGTTGGGATGGGAGAGGGGTACAATGAGCAGTTCTTC. The genes are TRBV7-9 and TRBJ2-1; either TRBD1 or TRBD2 may fit D (5 bases each). This CDR3 has 17 residues. The V gene lost 1 base and the J gene lost 4 bases, with 17 bases spanning the gap. Per germline, CDR1 SEHNR and CDR2 FQNEAQ (reference sequence).

Only a few counts were recorded for this clonotype. The chain links TRBV10-3 to TRBJ1-1; D unresolved. The CDR3 loop spans 15 amino acids. CDR1 is ENHRY, CDR2 SYGVKD, per germline. The V and J ends lost 8 bases and 5 bases respectively, with 21 bases between them. CDR3 amino acids: CAIGEGGPGGTEAFF. DNA of the CDR3: TGTGCCATCGGGGAGGGCGGCCCCGGCGGTACTGAAGCTTTCTTT.

This clonotype has just a few counts. The rearrangement links TRBV10-3 to TRBJ1-2; D call uncertain. This CDR3 has 13 amino acids. CDR1 ENHRY and CDR2 SYGVKD come from the germline V gene. V lost 8 bases, J lost 6 bases, and 16 bases lay in between. CDR3: CAILTNGRDGYTF. As DNA, the CDR3 is TGTGCCATCCTGACCAACGGACGGGATGGCTACACCTTC.

This clonotype was seen a few times. The DNA for the CDR3 is TGTGCCAGCAGTGACAGGGGCTCGGCGCTATGGAATGAGCAGTTCTTC. It codes for CASSDRGSALWNEQFF. The chain couples TRBV2 to TRBJ2-1; D might be TRBD1 (6 bases). Trimming shortened V by 3 bases and J by 7 bases, and 19 bases separated the two germline ends. Germline CDR1 and CDR2: SNHLY and FYNNEI. CDR3 length: 16 residues.

This chain's CDR3 is CASAPDLIYNEQFF. CDR3 nucleotides: TGTGCTAGTGCCCCGGACCTAATTTACAATGAGCAGTTCTTC. The chain links TRBV12-5 to TRBJ2-1; D is unresolved. Germline-derived CDR1 and CDR2 are LGHNT and FRNRAP. This CDR3 has 14 residues. V lost 7 bases and J 4 bases, leaving 14 bases between the germline ends.